This TCR beta chain was documented in a study of a mutant IDH1 vaccine in newly diagnosed glioma. In the case of this clone: Its matching antigen is unknown.

The method was immunoSEQ multiplex PCR; TCRdb's version includes in-frame clones alone and lacks a portion of them. The sample consists of about 54,000 clones, 70% to 90% of them appearing once. Indicated time point: week 5, during vaccination. All doses held 300 ug of mutant IDH1 20-mer peptide, with topical imiquimod. V lost 1 base and J lost 2, with 0 bases in between. CDR1 and CDR2 (germline): SGHAT, FQNNGV. This CDR3 comprises 13 residues. This sequence originates from a man aged 25 to 40 with glioma. The gene calls are TRBV11-2 and TRBJ2-6; D is ambiguous. The sample here was PBMCs, taken from a glioma patient whose treatment included an IDH1 peptide vaccine. The CDR3 sequence is CASSLAGANVLTF. CDR3 nucleotides: TGTGCCAGCAGCTTAGCTGGGGCCAACGTCCTGACTTTC.